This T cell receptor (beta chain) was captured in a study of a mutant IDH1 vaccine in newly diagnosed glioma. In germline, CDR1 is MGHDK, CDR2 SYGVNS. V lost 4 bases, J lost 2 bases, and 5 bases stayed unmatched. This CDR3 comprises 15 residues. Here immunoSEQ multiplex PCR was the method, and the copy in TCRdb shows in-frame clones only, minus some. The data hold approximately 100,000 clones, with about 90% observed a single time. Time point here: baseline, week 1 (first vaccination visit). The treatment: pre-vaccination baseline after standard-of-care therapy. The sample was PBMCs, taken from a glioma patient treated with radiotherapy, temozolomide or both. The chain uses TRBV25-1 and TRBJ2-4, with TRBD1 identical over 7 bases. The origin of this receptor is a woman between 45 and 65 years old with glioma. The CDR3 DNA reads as TGTGCCAGCAGTGCATGGACAGGAACCAAAAACATTCAGTACTTC. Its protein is CASSAWTGTKNIQYF. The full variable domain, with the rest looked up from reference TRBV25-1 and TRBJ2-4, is EADIYQTPRYLVIGTGKKITLECSQTMGHDKMYWYQQDPGMELHLIHYSYGVNSTEKGDLSSESTVSRIRTEHFPLTLESARPSHTSQYLCASSAWTGTKNIQYFGAGTRLSVL.